Shown below are 9 T cell receptor beta chains from a single sample sequenced in a study of shared clonotypes between healthy human individuals. TCRdb keeps only in-frame clones here, not all; method: immunoSEQ multiplex PCR. The sample includes 2.5 million or so clones, more than 90% seen only once; the top ten take over 0.12%. Specimen: naive CD4+ T cells sorted from blood. Subset described: CD45RA+ positively selected. The receptors come from a man in his late teens or twenties in good health.

This clone is a singleton in its sample. The chain links TRBV6-5 to TRBJ1-2, with 10 bases lining up with TRBD1. The CDR3 length is 14 residues. V shed 5 bases and J 5 bases; nucleotides not matched to a gene: 5. CDR1 MNHEY and CDR2 SVGAGI come from the germline V gene. The CDR3 DNA is TGTGCCAGCAGTACGCGACAGGGGGCTTATGGCTACACCTTC. Translation: CASSTRQGAYGYTF.

The chain employs TRBV13 and TRBJ2-4; 9 bases align to TRBD1. CDR3 length equals 12 residues. Germline V gene sequence: CDR1 PRHDT, CDR2 FYEKMQ (reference sequence). Trimming cost V 5 bases and J 14 bases; bases outside gene matches: 7. The CDR3 protein is CASSRPGQGKYF. The CDR3 DNA reads as TGTGCCAGCAGCCGTCCGGGACAGGGAAAGTACTTC.

The V call is TRBV4-1, the J call TRBJ2-1; no firm D call. The CDR3 extends over 13 amino acids. Trimming pared 4 bases from V and 7 bases from J, leaving 11 bases between. Germline CDR1 and CDR2: MGHRA and YSYEKL. Written as DNA, the CDR3 is TGCGCCAGCAGCCTCCTCCCCGGGAATGAGCAGTTCTTC. Its protein product is CASSLLPGNEQFF.

V gene TRBV5-5 combines with J gene TRBJ2-5; 9 bases are a match to TRBD1. Germline V lookup: CDR1 SGHKS, CDR2 YYEKEE (reference sequence). Unmatched junction bases numbered 7, after V lost 6 bases and J lost 4 bases. CDR3 length equals 14 residues. CDR3 DNA sequence: TGTGCCAGCATCCTCGGGACAGGGAGAGAGACCCAGTACTTC. Protein: CASILGTGRETQYF. Combining the CDR3 with reference TRBV5-5 and TRBJ2-5 gives the whole variable domain DAGVTQSPTHLIKTRGQQVTLRCSPISGHKSVSWYQQVLGQGPQFIFQYYEKEERGRGNFPDRFSARQFPNYSSELNVNALLLGDSALYLCASILGTGRETQYFGPGTRLLVL.

V gene TRBV7-9 combines with J gene TRBJ2-3, with D possibly matching TRBD2 (6 bases). CDR1 is SEHNR, CDR2 FQNEAQ, per germline (reference sequence). The CDR3 extends over 14 amino acids. With 5 bases removed from V and 4 bases from J, the gap between germline ends came to 13 bases. CDR3 in DNA: TGTGCCAGCAGCCCGGGACTTACGGCAGATACGCAGTATTTT. Amino acids: CASSPGLTADTQYF. Complete variable domain (other parts from reference TRBV7-9 and TRBJ2-3): DTGVSQNPRHKITKRGQNVTFRCDPISEHNRLYWYRQTLGQGPEFLTYFQNEAQLEKSRLLSDRFSAERPKGSFSTLEIQRTEQGDSAMYLCASSPGLTADTQYFGPGTRLTVL.

The rearrangement links TRBV6-1 to TRBJ2-1; TRBD2 matches 12 bases. V trimming: 8 bases; J trimming: 5 bases; junction bases outside the gene matches: 7. Germline V gives CDR1 MNHNS, CDR2 SASEGT. This CDR3 contains 15 residues. In DNA, the CDR3 is TGTGCCAGCCACGGGACTAGCGGGTACGACAATGAGCAGTTCTTC. Its translation is CASHGTSGYDNEQFF.

The V gene is TRBV19, the J gene TRBJ2-6; D is possibly TRBD2 (7 bases). Germline loops: CDR1 LNHDA, CDR2 SQIVND (reference sequence). Trimming stripped 1 base from V and 2 bases from J, with 12 bases between. This CDR3 spans 17 amino acids. CDR3 bases: TGTGCCAGTAGTATAGGCGGAGGGGGGGCTGGGGCCAACGTCCTGACTTTC. Translating it yields CASSIGGGGAGANVLTF. The full variable domain, rest sourced from reference TRBV19 and TRBJ2-6, is DGGITQSPKYLFRKEGQNVTLSCEQNLNHDAMYWYRQDPGQGLRLIYYSQIVNDFQKGDIAEGYSVSREKKESFPLTVTSAQKNPTAFYLCASSIGGGGAGANVLTFGAGSRLTVL.

The chain recombines TRBV6-5 with TRBJ2-2, with D possibly matching TRBD2 (5 bases). CDR1 is MNHEY, CDR2 SVGAGI, per germline. Trimming cost V 6 bases and J 0 bases, with 11 bases left between them. This CDR3 comprises 15 residues. The CDR3 bases are TGTGCCAGCAGAACCGGGATCCCGAACACCGGGGAGCTGTTTTTT. Amino acids: CASRTGIPNTGELFF.

The chain carries TRBV9 and TRBJ2-7; 8 bases are a match to TRBD1. J gave up 6 bases and V 0 bases, and 5 bases lay outside the gene matches. The length of the CDR3 is 14 residues. From germline, CDR1 is SGDLS and CDR2 YYNGEE. The CDR3 loop is CASSVGQGAAEQYF. The CDR3 DNA sequence: TGTGCCAGCAGCGTAGGCCAGGGGGCTGCCGAGCAGTACTTC. The whole variable domain, filled in from reference TRBV9 and TRBJ2-7, reads DSGVTQTPKHLITATGQRVTLRCSPRSGDLSVYWYQQSLDQGLQFLIQYYNGEERAKGNILERFSAQQFPDLHSELNLSSLELGDSALYFCASSVGQGAAEQYFGPGTRLTVT.